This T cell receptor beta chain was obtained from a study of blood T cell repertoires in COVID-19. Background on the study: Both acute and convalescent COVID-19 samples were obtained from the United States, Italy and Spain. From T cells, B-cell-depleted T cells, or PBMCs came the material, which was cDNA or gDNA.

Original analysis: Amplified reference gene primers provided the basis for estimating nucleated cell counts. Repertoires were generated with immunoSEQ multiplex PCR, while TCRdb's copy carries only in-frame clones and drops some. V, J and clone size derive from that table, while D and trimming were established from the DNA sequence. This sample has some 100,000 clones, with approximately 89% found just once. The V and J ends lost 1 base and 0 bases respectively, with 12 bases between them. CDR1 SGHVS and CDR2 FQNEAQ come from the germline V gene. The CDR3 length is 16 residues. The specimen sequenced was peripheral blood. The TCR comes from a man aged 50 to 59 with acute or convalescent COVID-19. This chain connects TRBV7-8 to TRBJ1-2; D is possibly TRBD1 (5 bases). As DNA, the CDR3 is TGTGCCAGCAGCTTAGTTATAAGGGGCCCTAACTATGGCTACACCTTC. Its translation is CASSLVIRGPNYGYTF.